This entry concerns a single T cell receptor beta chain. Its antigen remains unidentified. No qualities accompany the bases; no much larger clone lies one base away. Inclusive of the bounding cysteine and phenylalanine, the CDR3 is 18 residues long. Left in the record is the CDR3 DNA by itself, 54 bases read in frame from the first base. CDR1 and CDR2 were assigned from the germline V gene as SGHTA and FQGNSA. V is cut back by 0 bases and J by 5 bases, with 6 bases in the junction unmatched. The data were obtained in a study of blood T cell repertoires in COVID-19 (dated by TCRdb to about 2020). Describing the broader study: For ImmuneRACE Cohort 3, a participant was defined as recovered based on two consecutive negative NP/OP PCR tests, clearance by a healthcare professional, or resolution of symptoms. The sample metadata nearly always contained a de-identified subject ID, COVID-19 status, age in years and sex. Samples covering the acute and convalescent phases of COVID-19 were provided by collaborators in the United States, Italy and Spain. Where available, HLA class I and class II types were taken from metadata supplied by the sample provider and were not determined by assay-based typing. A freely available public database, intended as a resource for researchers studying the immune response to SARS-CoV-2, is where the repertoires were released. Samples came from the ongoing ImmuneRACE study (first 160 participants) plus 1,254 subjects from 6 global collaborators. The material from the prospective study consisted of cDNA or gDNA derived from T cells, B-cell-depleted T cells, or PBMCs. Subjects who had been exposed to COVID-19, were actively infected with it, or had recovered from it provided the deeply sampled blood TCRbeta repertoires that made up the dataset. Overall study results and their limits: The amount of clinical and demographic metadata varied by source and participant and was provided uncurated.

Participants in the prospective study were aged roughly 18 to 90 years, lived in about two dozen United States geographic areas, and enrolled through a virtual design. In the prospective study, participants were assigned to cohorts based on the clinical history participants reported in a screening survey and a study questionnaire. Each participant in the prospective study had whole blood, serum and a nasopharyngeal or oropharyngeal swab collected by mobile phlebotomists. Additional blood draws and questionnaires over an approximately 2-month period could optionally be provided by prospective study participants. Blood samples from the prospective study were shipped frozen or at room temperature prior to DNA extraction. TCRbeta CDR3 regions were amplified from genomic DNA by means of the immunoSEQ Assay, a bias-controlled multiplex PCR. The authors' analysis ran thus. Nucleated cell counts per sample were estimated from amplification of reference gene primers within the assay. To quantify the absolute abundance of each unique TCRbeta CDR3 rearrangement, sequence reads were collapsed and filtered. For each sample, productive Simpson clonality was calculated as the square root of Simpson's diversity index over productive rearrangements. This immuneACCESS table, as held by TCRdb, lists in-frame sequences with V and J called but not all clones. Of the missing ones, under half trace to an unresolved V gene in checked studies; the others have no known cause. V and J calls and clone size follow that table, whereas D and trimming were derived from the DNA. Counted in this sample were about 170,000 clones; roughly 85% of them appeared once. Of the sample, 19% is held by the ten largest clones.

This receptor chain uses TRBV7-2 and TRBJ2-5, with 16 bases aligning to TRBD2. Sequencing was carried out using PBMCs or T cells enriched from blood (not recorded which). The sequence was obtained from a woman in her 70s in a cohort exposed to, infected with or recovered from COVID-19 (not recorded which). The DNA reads TGTGCCAGCAGCTTAGCGCCGGGACTAGCGGGAGGGCCGGAGACCCAGTACTTC. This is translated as CASSLAPGLAGGPETQYF.